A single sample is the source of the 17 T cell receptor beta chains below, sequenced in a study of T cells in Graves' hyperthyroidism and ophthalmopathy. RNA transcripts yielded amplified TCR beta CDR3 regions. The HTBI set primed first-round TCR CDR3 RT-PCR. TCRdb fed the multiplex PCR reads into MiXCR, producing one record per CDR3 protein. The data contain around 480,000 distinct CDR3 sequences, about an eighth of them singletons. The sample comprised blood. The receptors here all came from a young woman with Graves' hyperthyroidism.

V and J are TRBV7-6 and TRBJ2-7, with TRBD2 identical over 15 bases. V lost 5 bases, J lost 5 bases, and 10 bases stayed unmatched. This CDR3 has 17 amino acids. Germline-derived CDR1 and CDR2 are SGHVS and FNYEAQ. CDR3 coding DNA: TGTGCCAGCAGCCGATCTGGGACTAGCGGGAGGTTCCACGAGCAGTACTTC. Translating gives CASSRSGTSGRFHEQYF. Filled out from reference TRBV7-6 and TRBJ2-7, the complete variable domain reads GAGVSQSPRYKVTKRGQDVALRCDPISGHVSLYWYRQALGQGPEFLTYFNYEAQQDKSGLPNDRFSAERPEGSISTLTIQRTEQRDSAMYRCASSRSGTSGRFHEQYFGPGTRLTVT.

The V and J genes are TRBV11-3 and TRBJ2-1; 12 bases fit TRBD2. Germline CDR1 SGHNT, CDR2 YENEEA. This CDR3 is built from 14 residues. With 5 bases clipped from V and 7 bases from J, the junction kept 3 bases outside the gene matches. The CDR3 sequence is CASSTGTSGNEQFF. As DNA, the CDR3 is TGTGCCAGCAGCACCGGGACTAGCGGGAATGAGCAGTTCTTC.

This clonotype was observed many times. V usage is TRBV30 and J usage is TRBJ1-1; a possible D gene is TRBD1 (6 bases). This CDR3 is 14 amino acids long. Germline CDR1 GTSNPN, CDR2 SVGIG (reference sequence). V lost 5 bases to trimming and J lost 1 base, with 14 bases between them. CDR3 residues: CAWAVTQGNTEAFF. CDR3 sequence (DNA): TGTGCCTGGGCAGTCACACAGGGGAACACTGAAGCTTTCTTT.

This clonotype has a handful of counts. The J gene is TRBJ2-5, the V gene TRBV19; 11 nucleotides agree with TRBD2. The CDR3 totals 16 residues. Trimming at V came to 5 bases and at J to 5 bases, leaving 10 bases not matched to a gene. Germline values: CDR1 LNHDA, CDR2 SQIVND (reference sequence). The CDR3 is CASSGSGRARGETQYF. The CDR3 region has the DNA TGTGCCAGTAGTGGTAGCGGGAGGGCCCGTGGGGAGACCCAGTACTTC.

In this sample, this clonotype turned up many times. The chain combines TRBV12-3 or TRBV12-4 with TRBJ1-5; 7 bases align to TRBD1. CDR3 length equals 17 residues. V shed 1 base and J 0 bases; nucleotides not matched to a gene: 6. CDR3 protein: CASSLGPGGFSNQPQHF. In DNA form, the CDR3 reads TGTGCCAGCAGTTTAGGTCCAGGGGGATTTAGCAATCAGCCCCAGCATTTT.

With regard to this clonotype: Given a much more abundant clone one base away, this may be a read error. CDR3 in amino acids: CASSSISGEYYNEQFF. In DNA, the CDR3 is TGTGCCAGCAGCTCCATTAGCGGAGAATACTACAATGAGCAGTTCTTC. The rearrangement links TRBV11-2 to TRBJ2-1; D might be TRBD2 (6 bases). The CDR3 consists of 16 residues. CDR1 SGHAT and CDR2 FQNNGV come from the germline V gene. The V and J ends lost 4 bases and 3 bases respectively, with 16 bases between them.

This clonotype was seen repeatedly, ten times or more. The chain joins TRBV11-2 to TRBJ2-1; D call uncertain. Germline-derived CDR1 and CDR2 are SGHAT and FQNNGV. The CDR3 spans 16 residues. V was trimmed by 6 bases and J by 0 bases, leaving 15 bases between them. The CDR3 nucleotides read TGTGCCAGCAGAAGTTCAGGTAAGGGCTCCTACAATGAGCAGTTCTTC. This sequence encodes CASRSSGKGSYNEQFF.

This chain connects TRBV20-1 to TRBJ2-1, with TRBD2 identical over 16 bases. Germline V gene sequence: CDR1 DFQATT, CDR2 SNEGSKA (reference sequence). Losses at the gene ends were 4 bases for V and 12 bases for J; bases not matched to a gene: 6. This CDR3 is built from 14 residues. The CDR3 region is CSATGTSGRGGQFF. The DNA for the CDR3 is TGCAGTGCTACCGGGACTAGCGGGAGGGGAGGGCAGTTCTTC.

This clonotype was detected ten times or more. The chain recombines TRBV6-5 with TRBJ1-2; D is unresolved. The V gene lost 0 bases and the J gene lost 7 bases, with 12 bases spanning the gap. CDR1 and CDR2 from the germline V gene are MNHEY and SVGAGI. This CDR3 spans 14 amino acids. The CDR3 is CASSYSKRAAGYTF. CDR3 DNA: TGTGCCAGCAGTTACTCGAAGAGGGCAGCTGGCTACACCTTC.

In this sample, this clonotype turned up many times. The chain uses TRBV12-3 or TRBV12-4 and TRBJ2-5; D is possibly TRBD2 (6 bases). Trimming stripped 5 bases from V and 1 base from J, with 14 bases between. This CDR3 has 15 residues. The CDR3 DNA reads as TGTGCCAGCAGTCTACCGCTGGGGGGCCAAGAGACCCAGTACTTC. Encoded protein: CASSLPLGGQETQYF.

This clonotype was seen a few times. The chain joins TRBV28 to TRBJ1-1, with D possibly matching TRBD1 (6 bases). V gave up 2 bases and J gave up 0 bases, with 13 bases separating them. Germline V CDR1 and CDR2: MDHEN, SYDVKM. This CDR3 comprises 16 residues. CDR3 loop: CASSLPQGPMNTEAFF. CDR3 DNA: TGTGCCAGCAGTTTACCCCAGGGGCCCATGAACACTGAAGCTTTCTTT.

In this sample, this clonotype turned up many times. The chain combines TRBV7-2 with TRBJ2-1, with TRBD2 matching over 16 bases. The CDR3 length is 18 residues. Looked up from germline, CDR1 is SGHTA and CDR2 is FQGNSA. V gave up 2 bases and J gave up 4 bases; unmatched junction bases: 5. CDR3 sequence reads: CASSLPPGLAGGYNEQFF. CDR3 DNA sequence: TGTGCCAGCAGCTTACCCCCGGGACTAGCGGGAGGGTACAATGAGCAGTTCTTC. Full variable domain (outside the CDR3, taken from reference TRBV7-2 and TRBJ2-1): GAGVSQSPSNKVTEKGKDVELRCDPISGHTALYWYRQSLGQGLEFLIYFQGNSAPDKSGLPSDRFSAERTGGSVSTLTIQRTQQEDSAVYLCASSLPPGLAGGYNEQFFGPGTRLTVL.

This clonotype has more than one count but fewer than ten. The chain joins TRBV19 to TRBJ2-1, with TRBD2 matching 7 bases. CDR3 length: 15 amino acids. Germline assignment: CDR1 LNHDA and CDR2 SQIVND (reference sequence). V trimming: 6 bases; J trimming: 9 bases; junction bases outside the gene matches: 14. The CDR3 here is CASSPWGGVGGEQFF. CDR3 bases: TGTGCCAGTAGCCCCTGGGGGGGAGTGGGGGGTGAGCAGTTCTTC.

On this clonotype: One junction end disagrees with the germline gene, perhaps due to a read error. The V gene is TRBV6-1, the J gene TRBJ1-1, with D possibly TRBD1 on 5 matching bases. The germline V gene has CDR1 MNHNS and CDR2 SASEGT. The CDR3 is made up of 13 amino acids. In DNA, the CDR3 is TGTGCCAGCATACGGGTGGCGGACACTGAAACTTTCTTT. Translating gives CASIRVADTETFF.

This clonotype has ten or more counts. Here the CDR3 reads CASSLGTENNEQFF. DNA of the CDR3: TGTGCCAGCAGTTTAGGTACGGAGAACAATGAGCAGTTCTTC. The chain employs TRBV12-3 or TRBV12-4 and TRBJ2-1, with no clear D. The CDR3 has 14 residues. The ends were cut back, 1 base at V and 5 bases at J, with 9 bases in the middle.

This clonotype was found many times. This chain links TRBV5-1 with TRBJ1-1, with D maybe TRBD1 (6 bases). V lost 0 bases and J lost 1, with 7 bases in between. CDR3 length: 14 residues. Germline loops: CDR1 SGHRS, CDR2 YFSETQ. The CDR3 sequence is CASSLGQENTEAFF. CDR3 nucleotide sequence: TGCGCCAGCAGCTTGGGACAGGAGAACACTGAAGCTTTCTTT. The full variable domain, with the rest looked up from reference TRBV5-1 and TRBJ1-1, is KAGVTQTPRYLIKTRGQQVTLSCSPISGHRSVSWYQQTPGQGLQFLFEYFSETQRNKGNFPGRFSGRQFSNSRSEMNVSTLELGDSALYLCASSLGQENTEAFFGQGTRLTVV.

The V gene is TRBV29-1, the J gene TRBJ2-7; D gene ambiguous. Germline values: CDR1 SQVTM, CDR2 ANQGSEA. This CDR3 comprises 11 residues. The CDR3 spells CSVEVGNEQYV. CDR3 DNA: TGCAGCGTCGAAGTCGGAAACGAGCAGTACGTC.